What follows are 28 T cell receptor beta chains derived from one specimen sequenced in a study of shared clonotypes between healthy human individuals. TCRdb's table, derived via immunoSEQ multiplex PCR, lists solely in-frame clones and lacks some. The sample contains hundreds of thousands of clones, 95% to 98% of which appear only once. CD8 cells regarded as naive lacked CD45RO, were positively chosen for CCR7, and omitted terminally differentiated effector memory CD45RA+ cells. Sequencing was done on a sample of naive CD8+ T cells sorted from blood. Receptors originate from a man aged 25 to 40 in good health.

This rearrangement joins TRBV28 to TRBJ2-7; 13 nucleotides align to TRBD2. V was clipped by 5 bases and J by 6 bases; unmatched bases: 10. Germline loops: CDR1 MDHEN, CDR2 SYDVKM. The CDR3 contains 16 residues. The chain's CDR3 is CASSSGLAGVIFEQYF. CDR3 sequence (DNA): TGTGCCAGCAGTAGCGGACTAGCGGGAGTAATCTTCGAGCAGTACTTC.

The chain's CDR3 is CASSLVSGLAGKPFYEQYF. The CDR3 DNA reads as TGTGCCAGCAGCTTAGTTTCGGGACTAGCGGGGAAACCATTCTACGAGCAGTACTTC. This sequence joins TRBV7-6 and TRBJ2-7; 13 bases agree with TRBD2. CDR3 size: 19 residues. CDR1 SGHVS and CDR2 FNYEAQ come from the germline V gene. The trim removed 1 base at V and 3 bases at J, leaving 12 bases unmatched.

The CDR3 loop is CSAREFAEGYF. The CDR3 nucleotides read TGCAGTGCTAGAGAGTTCGCCGAGGGGTACTTC. The chain combines TRBV20-1 with TRBJ2-7, with D perhaps TRBD2 (5 bases). V was pared by 0 bases and J by 12 bases, with 12 bases between. This CDR3 region has 11 residues. Germline assignment: CDR1 DFQATT and CDR2 SNEGSKA (reference sequence).

The CDR3 loop reads CASSLDGLAGSKQYF. CDR3 DNA sequence: TGTGCCAGCAGCTTGGACGGCCTAGCGGGAAGCAAGCAGTACTTC. The V and J genes are TRBV5-4 and TRBJ2-7, with TRBD2 matching over 9 bases. This CDR3 contains 15 residues. CDR1 and CDR2 from the germline V gene are SGHNT and YYREEE (reference sequence). Unmatched junction bases numbered 9, after V lost 0 bases and J lost 8 bases.

For this clone: The sample contains more than one DNA sequence encoding this CDR3. This rearrangement joins TRBV4-1 to TRBJ2-2; no clear D gene. Germline assignment: CDR1 MGHRA and CDR2 YSYEKL. The length of the CDR3 is 14 residues. V was clipped by 1 base and J by 5 bases, with 8 bases between them. CDR3 in amino acids: CASSQVADTGELFF. The CDR3 DNA reads as TGCGCCAGCAGCCAAGTTGCGGATACCGGGGAGCTGTTTTTT.

This clone was picked up a small number of times. The chain combines TRBV7-2 with TRBJ1-5; 9 nucleotides match TRBD1. Per germline, CDR1 SGHTA and CDR2 FQGNSA. Trimming at V came to 6 bases and at J to 2 bases, leaving 2 bases not matched to a gene. This CDR3 has 14 amino acids. This CDR3 is CASSRTGGNQPQHF. For the CDR3, the DNA is TGTGCCAGCAGTCGGACAGGGGGCAATCAGCCCCAGCATTTT.

The chain couples TRBV4-3 to TRBJ2-7; D is unresolved. CDR1 and CDR2 from the germline V gene are LGHNA and YSLEER. V lost 0 bases and J 1 base, leaving 13 bases between the germline ends. CDR3 length: 16 residues. The CDR3 coding sequence is TGCGCCAGCAGCCAAGACCGCGGACCCCCTTCCTACGAGCAGTACTTC. Its translation: CASSQDRGPPSYEQYF.

Only one count was recorded for this clone. The CDR3 sequence: CASSLDHSSYNEQFF. The DNA of the CDR3 is TGTGCCAGCAGTCTGGACCATAGCTCCTACAATGAGCAGTTCTTC. The gene calls are TRBV28 and TRBJ2-1; no clear D gene. CDR3 size: 15 residues. The V end lost 5 bases, the J end lost 0 bases, and 11 bases lay between the germline ends. Germline loops: CDR1 MDHEN, CDR2 SYDVKM.

The chain links TRBV27 to TRBJ2-3; 12 nucleotides match TRBD1. The CDR3 contains 17 residues. Per germline, CDR1 MNHEY and CDR2 SMNVEV (reference sequence). J lost 5 bases, V lost 5 bases, and 11 bases had no gene match. In DNA, the CDR3 is TGTGCCAGCAGTGGGACAGGGGGCATTTGGGTCCAAGATACGCAGTATTTT. It encodes CASSGTGGIWVQDTQYF.

J is TRBJ2-2 and V is TRBV7-3; TRBD1 might be the D (6 bases). The CDR3 is 14 residues long. Germline assignment: CDR1 SGHTA and CDR2 FQGTGA. V was cut by 5 bases and J by 5 bases, with 12 bases left in between. The CDR3 here is CASSLLGGTGELFF. The CDR3 nucleotides read TGTGCCAGCAGCCTTCTAGGGGGTACCGGGGAGCTGTTTTTT.

The chain couples TRBV7-9 to TRBJ1-2; D gene ambiguous. The CDR3 has 16 residues. V shed 4 bases and J shed 6 bases, with 21 bases lying between them. The germline gives CDR1 SEHNR, CDR2 FQNEAQ (reference sequence). CDR3 nucleotide sequence: TGTGCCAGCAGCTCGCCTCAAGCCGCGGGCTACGATGGCTACACCTTC. Encoded protein: CASSSPQAAGYDGYTF.

V gene TRBV5-1 combines with J gene TRBJ2-7; D gene ambiguous. Trimming took 2 bases from V and 6 from J, leaving 12 bases between them. From germline, CDR1 is SGHRS and CDR2 YFSETQ. CDR3 size: 13 residues. The CDR3 sequence is CASSLEKHGEQYF. The DNA for the CDR3 is TGCGCCAGCAGCTTAGAGAAACACGGCGAGCAGTACTTC.

V usage is TRBV7-9 and J usage is TRBJ1-1; TRBD1 matches 11 bases. This CDR3 spans 17 amino acids. CDR1 and CDR2 (germline): SEHNR, FQNEAQ (reference sequence). With 4 bases clipped from V and 2 bases from J, the junction kept 9 bases outside the gene matches. The CDR3 nucleotides read TGTGCCAGCAGCTCCTCCCGGGACAGGGGGACAAACACTGAAGCTTTCTTT. This sequence encodes CASSSSRDRGTNTEAFF.

The chain carries TRBV6-5 and TRBJ2-5; 10 nucleotides line up with TRBD2. Germline values: CDR1 MNHEY, CDR2 SVGAGI. There are 16 residues in the CDR3. With 4 bases clipped from V and 6 bases from J, the junction kept 11 bases outside the gene matches. CDR3 residues: CASSSRAGGPWKTQYF. In DNA, the CDR3 is TGTGCCAGCAGTTCTAGAGCGGGAGGGCCTTGGAAGACCCAGTACTTC.

J is TRBJ1-1 and V is TRBV7-2; D perhaps matches TRBD1 (5 bases). The germline gives CDR1 SGHTA, CDR2 FQGNSA. The CDR3 length is 14 residues. V was cut by 4 bases and J by 2 bases, with 11 bases left in between. Here the CDR3 reads CASSSRDGNTEAFF. The CDR3 DNA is TGTGCCAGCAGCTCCCGGGACGGCAACACTGAAGCTTTCTTT.

The rearrangement uses TRBV7-8 and TRBJ1-1; unclear D gene. This CDR3 contains 14 residues. The germline V gene encodes CDR1 SGHVS and CDR2 FQNEAQ. The V end was cut by 4 bases, the J end by 5 bases, with 14 bases between. DNA for the CDR3: TGTGCCAGCAGCTCACTATTAGCCGTTACTGAAGCTTTCTTT. Encoded protein: CASSSLLAVTEAFF.

The chain employs TRBV21-1 and TRBJ1-1. TRBV21-1 is a pseudogene. The CDR3 sequence is 21 residues long. The CDR3 spells CASSKAQGTTRAWLMNTEAFF. Here the CDR3 DNA reads TGTGCCAGCAGCAAAGCGCAAGGCACAACGAGAGCCTGGCTCATGAACACTGAAGCTTTCTTT.

The V call is TRBV29-1, the J call TRBJ2-5; 11 bases align to TRBD2. Germline V gives CDR1 SQVTM, CDR2 ANQGSEA. The CDR3 has 17 residues. Trimming took 0 bases from V and 2 from J; bases not matched to a gene: 8. The CDR3 nucleotides read TGCAGCGTTGAAGATTTGGGACTAGCGGAGGCACAAGAGACCCAGTACTTC. Amino acids: CSVEDLGLAEAQETQYF.

The V and J genes are TRBV28 and TRBJ2-7; TRBD2 agrees at 11 bases. CDR1 MDHEN and CDR2 SYDVKM come from the germline V gene. Unmatched junction bases numbered 8, after V lost 7 bases and J lost 6 bases. There are 14 residues in the CDR3. CDR3 bases: TGTGCCAGCACCCAGGGACTAGCGGCGTCCGAGCAGTACTTC. Protein: CASTQGLAASEQYF.

The rearrangement uses TRBV5-5 and TRBJ1-2, with TRBD1 matching 9 bases. The CDR3 sequence is 16 residues long. Germline CDR1 is SGHKS and CDR2 is YYEKEE (reference sequence). After removal of 0 bases from V and 0 bases from J, the junction contained 3 bases not matched to a gene. The CDR3 sequence is CASSLATGGPNYGYTF. In nucleotides, the CDR3 is TGTGCCAGCAGCTTGGCGACAGGGGGTCCTAACTATGGCTACACCTTC. The variable domain in full, with the rest retrieved from reference TRBV5-5 and TRBJ1-2, is DAGVTQSPTHLIKTRGQQVTLRCSPISGHKSVSWYQQVLGQGPQFIFQYYEKEERGRGNFPDRFSARQFPNYSSELNVNALLLGDSALYLCASSLATGGPNYGYTFGSGTRLTVV.

The CDR3, as DNA: TGTGCCATCAGTGACCCGGGACAGGTCGTAAGATCTGGGGCCAACGTCCTGACTTTC. Its translation is CAISDPGQVVRSGANVLTF. The V call is TRBV10-3, the J call TRBJ2-6; 8 bases agree with TRBD1. CDR3 length: 19 residues. From germline, CDR1 is ENHRY and CDR2 SYGVKD. The ends lost 3 bases at V and 1 base at J; junction bases unmatched: 11.

This chain connects TRBV2 to TRBJ2-5, with 9 bases identical to TRBD2. V lost 1 base and J lost 4; bases outside the gene matches: 4. This CDR3 comprises 15 residues. The germline V gene encodes CDR1 SNHLY and CDR2 FYNNEI. The CDR3 loop reads CASSEGAGGPETQYF. The CDR3 DNA follows: TGTGCCAGCAGTGAAGGGGCGGGAGGGCCAGAGACCCAGTACTTC.

The gene calls are TRBV27 and TRBJ2-5, with TRBD1 matching over 8 bases. Germline trimming cut 9 bases from V and 1 base from J; bases unmatched to any gene: 13. From germline, CDR1 is MNHEY and CDR2 SMNVEV (reference sequence). The CDR3 covers 16 residues. CDR3 DNA sequence: TGTGCCAGTGGAAAACCGGGACAGGATGTCCAAGAGACCCAGTACTTC. The encoded protein is CASGKPGQDVQETQYF.

The genes are TRBV5-5 and TRBJ2-7; D unclear. V lost 2 bases and J lost 5, with 14 bases in between. Germline V gene lookup returns CDR1 SGHKS and CDR2 YYEKEE (reference sequence). The CDR3 has 14 amino acids. CDR3 sequence: CASSLHRVNDEQYF. The CDR3, as DNA: TGTGCCAGCAGCTTACATCGCGTCAACGACGAGCAGTACTTC.

V gene TRBV7-9 combines with J gene TRBJ2-6, with D possibly being TRBD1 or TRBD2 (5 bases each). This CDR3 comprises 17 residues. Germline loops: CDR1 SEHNR, CDR2 FQNEAQ (reference sequence). The ends were cut back, 5 bases at V and 0 bases at J, with 14 bases in the middle. CDR3: CASSPSRGASGANVLTF. CDR3 in DNA: TGTGCCAGCAGCCCCAGCCGGGGCGCCTCTGGGGCCAACGTCCTGACTTTC.

The V and J genes are TRBV25-1 and TRBJ2-7; weak D call: TRBD2 (6 bases). CDR1 is MGHDK, CDR2 SYGVNS, per germline. There are 17 residues in the CDR3. V gave up 2 bases and J gave up 0 bases, with 17 bases separating them. CDR3: CASSERGGAVYSYEQYF. CDR3 in DNA: TGTGCCAGCAGTGAAAGAGGCGGGGCAGTTTACTCCTACGAGCAGTACTTC.

The CDR3 sequence: CASSFLQGTETQYF. DNA for the CDR3: TGTGCCAGCTCCTTCCTGCAGGGGACGGAGACCCAGTACTTC. The rearrangement links TRBV13 to TRBJ2-5; TRBD1 might be the D (6 bases). The CDR3 sequence is 14 residues long. Germline lookup yields CDR1 PRHDT and CDR2 FYEKMQ (reference sequence). Trimming stripped 8 bases from V and 5 bases from J, with 18 bases between.

The chain couples TRBV29-1 to TRBJ1-3, with D perhaps matching TRBD1 (6 bases). The CDR3 is made up of 16 amino acids. Per the germline V gene, CDR1 is SQVTM and CDR2 is ANQGSEA. V shed 7 bases and J shed 0 bases, with 19 bases lying between them. The CDR3 loop reads CSAAGEGARSGNTIYF. The CDR3 DNA sequence: TGCAGCGCCGCAGGGGAAGGGGCCCGCTCTGGAAACACCATATATTTT.